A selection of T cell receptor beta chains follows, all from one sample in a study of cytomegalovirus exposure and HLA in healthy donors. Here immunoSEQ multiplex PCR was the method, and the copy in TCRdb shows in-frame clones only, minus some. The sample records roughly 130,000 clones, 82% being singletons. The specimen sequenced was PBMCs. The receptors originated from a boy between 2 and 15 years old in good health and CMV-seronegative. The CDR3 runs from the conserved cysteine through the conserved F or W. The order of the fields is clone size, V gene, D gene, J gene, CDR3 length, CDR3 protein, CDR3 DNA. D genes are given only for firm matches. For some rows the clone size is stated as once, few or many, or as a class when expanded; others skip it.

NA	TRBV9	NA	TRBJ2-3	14	CASSAPSLTDTQYF	TGTGCCAGCAGCGCCCCTTCACTCACAGATACGCAGTATTTT
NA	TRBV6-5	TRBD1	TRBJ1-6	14	CASSSGTGASPLHF	TGTGCCAGCAGTTCCGGGACAGGGGCCTCACCCCTCCACTTT
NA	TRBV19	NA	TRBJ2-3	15	CASSIGLRYPDTQYF	TGTGCCAGTAGTATAGGTCTCCGGTACCCAGATACGCAGTATTTT
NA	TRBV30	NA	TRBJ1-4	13	CACRALGNEKLFF	TGTGCCTGCAGGGCCCTAGGAAACGAAAAACTGTTTTTT
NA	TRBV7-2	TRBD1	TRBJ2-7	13	CASSLGQTWEQYF	TGTGCCAGCAGCTTGGGACAGACATGGGAGCAGTACTTC
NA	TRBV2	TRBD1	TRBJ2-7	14	CASAQQGGLYEQYF	TGTGCCAGCGCCCAACAGGGGGGCCTGTACGAGCAGTACTTC
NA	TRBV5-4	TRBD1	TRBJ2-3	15	CASSLAGTGADTQYF	TGTGCCAGCAGCTTGGCCGGGACAGGGGCAGATACGCAGTATTTT
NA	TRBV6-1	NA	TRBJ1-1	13	CASRDNVNTEAFF	TGTGCCAGCAGGGACAACGTGAACACTGAAGCTTTCTTT
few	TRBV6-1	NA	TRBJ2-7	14	CASSELGLGYEQYF	TGTGCCAGCAGTGAACTTGGACTGGGCTACGAGCAGTACTTC
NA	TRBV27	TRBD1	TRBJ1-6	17	CASTEGAPSSYNSPLHF	TGTGCCAGCACGGAGGGGGCCCCGAGCTCCTATAATTCACCCCTCCACTTT
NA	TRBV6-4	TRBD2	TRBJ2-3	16	CASSVTMGLAGEQQYF	TGTGCCAGCAGTGTGACAATGGGACTAGCGGGGGAACAGCAGTATTTT
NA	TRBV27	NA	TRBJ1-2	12	CATITGNSGYTF	TGTGCCACCATTACAGGGAACTCTGGCTACACCTTC
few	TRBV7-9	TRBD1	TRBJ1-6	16	CASSWTGKDLGSPLHF	TGTGCCAGCAGCTGGACAGGGAAGGATTTGGGTTCACCCCTCCACTTT
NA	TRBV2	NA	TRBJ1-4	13	CATTRDTREKLFF	TGTGCCACCACCCGGGACACCCGTGAAAAACTGTTTTTT
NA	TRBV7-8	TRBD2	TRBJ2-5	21	CASSLTAGFLGSGGYQETQYF	TGTGCCAGCAGCTTAACGGCTGGATTCTTGGGTAGCGGGGGCTACCAAGAGACCCAGTACTTC
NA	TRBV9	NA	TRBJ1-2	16	CASSVAGRRGGYGYTF	TGTGCCAGCAGCGTAGCGGGCCGGAGGGGAGGGTATGGCTACACCTTC
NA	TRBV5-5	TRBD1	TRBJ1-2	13	CASSMTGGEGYTF	TGTGCCAGCAGCATGACAGGGGGAGAGGGCTACACCTTC
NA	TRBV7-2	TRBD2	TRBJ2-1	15	CASSPGRSSGSGQFF	TGTGCCAGCAGCCCCGGGAGGTCTAGCGGGAGTGGGCAGTTCTTC
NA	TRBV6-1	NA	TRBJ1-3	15	CASSGAEVSGNTIYF	TGTGCCAGCAGTGGGGCAGAAGTCTCTGGAAACACCATATATTTT
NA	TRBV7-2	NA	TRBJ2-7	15	CASSSRWGVTYEQYF	TGTGCCAGCAGCTCGAGGTGGGGGGTAACCTACGAGCAGTACTTC
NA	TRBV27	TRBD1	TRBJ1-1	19	CASSLRSWDRGRSVTEAFF	TGTGCCAGCAGTTTAAGATCTTGGGACAGGGGGCGGTCAGTCACTGAAGCTTTCTTT
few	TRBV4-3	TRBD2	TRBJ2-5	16	CASSQELAGGWETQYF	TGCGCCAGCAGCCAAGAGCTAGCGGGGGGGTGGGAGACCCAGTACTTC
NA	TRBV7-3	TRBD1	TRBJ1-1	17	CASSRTGGETVNTEAFF	TGTGCCAGCAGCAGGACAGGGGGCGAAACGGTGAACACTGAAGCTTTCTTT
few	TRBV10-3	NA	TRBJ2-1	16	CAISVAIEGVYNEQFF	TGTGCCATCAGCGTAGCCATAGAGGGGGTGTACAATGAGCAGTTCTTC
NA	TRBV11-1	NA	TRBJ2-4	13	CASSSYRENIQYF	TGTGCCAGCAGCTCCTACAGGGAAAACATTCAGTACTTC
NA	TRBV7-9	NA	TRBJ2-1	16	CSSSLAGTGQNNEQFF	TGTTCCAGCAGCTTAGCGGGGACAGGGCAGAACAATGAGCAGTTCTTC
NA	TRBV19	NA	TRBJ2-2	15	CASSLGDTYTGELFF	TGTGCCAGTAGTCTGGGGGACACTTACACCGGGGAGCTGTTTTTT
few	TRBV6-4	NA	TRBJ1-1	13	CASSDSMNTEAFF	TGTGCCAGCAGTGACAGCATGAACACTGAAGCTTTCTTT
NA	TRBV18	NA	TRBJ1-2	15	CASSLGPRGSYGYTF	TGTGCCAGCTCACTAGGGCCCCGAGGGAGCTATGGCTACACCTTC
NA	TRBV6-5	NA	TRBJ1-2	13	CASSMDSGYGYTF	TGTGCCAGCAGTATGGACAGTGGCTATGGCTACACCTTC
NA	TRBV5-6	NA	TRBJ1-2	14	CASSLTGFGYGYTF	TGTGCCAGCAGCTTGACAGGATTCGGCTATGGCTACACCTTC
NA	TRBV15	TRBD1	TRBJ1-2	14	CATSRAGQDYGYTF	TGTGCCACCAGCAGAGCGGGACAGGACTATGGCTACACCTTC
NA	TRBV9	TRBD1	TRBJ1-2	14	CASSRGTGRAGYTF	TGTGCCAGCAGTAGGGGGACAGGGAGGGCTGGCTACACCTTC
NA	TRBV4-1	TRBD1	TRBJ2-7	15	CASSQGPGQAYEQYF	TGCGCCAGCAGCCAAGGCCCGGGACAGGCCTACGAGCAGTACTTC
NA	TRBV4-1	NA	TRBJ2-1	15	CASSHTGSSYNEQFF	TGCGCCAGCAGCCATACAGGGAGCTCCTACAATGAGCAGTTCTTC
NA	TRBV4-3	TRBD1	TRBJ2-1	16	CASSQDQGDRAFEQFF	TGCGCCAGCAGCCAAGATCAGGGGGACAGGGCTTTCGAGCAGTTCTTC
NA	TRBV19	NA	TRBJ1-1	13	CASSVWSDTEAFF	TGTGCCAGTAGTGTTTGGAGTGACACTGAAGCTTTCTTT
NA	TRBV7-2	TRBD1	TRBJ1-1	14	CASRSGQGGTEAFF	TGTGCCAGCAGATCCGGACAGGGGGGGACTGAAGCTTTCTTT
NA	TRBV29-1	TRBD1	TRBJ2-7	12	CSVGDRGYEQYF	TGCAGCGTGGGGGACAGGGGATACGAGCAGTACTTC
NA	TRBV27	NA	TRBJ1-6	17	CASSPSRQRYYNSPLHF	TGTGCCAGCAGTCCGTCGCGGCAGAGATACTATAATTCACCCCTCCACTTT
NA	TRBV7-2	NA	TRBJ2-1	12	CASSLERPGRFF	TGTGCCAGCAGCTTAGAGCGGCCGGGTCGGTTCTTC
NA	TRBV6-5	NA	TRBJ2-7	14	CASSLVRTAYEQYF	TGTGCCAGCAGTCTTGTCAGGACAGCCTACGAGCAGTACTTC
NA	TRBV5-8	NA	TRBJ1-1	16	CASSLDPLGNLTEAFF	TGTGCCAGCAGCTTGGACCCCCTAGGAAACCTCACTGAAGCTTTCTTT
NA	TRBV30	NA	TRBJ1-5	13	CAWRGRGNQPQHF	TGTGCCTGGAGAGGCAGGGGCAATCAGCCCCAGCATTTT
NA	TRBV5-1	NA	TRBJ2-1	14	CASSPGFSYNEQFF	TGCGCCAGCAGCCCAGGGTTTTCCTACAATGAGCAGTTCTTC
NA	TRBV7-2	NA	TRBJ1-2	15	CASSLVLEAGYGYTF	TGTGCCAGCAGCTTAGTTTTGGAGGCAGGCTATGGCTACACCTTC
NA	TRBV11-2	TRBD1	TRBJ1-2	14	CASSPTGDLFGYTF	TGTGCCAGCAGTCCAACAGGGGATCTATTCGGCTACACCTTC
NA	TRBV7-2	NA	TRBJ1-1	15	CASSPSAKPGTEAFF	TGTGCCAGCAGCCCCTCGGCTAAACCGGGGACTGAAGCTTTCTTT